Listed here is a single TCR beta chain. Antigen unknown. The data belong to a study of OX40 agonist ivuxolimab in advanced cancers. Study background: Participants, roughly 80% male, averaged roughly 60 years of age, ranging from about 20 to 79. Partial responses were achieved by three patients: one hepatocellular carcinoma, two cutaneous melanoma.

The repertoire was sequenced with immunoSEQ multiplex PCR; TCRdb's copy has only in-frame clones and lacks some. The data show approximately 45,000 clones, with about 95% seen just once and approximately 11% held by the top ten. Study results and caveats: The investigators did not determine what antigen specificity the expanded peripheral T cells had. Blood T cells, both CD4+ and CD8+, expanded clonally by week 6 at 0.1 to 3.0 mg/kg.

J gave up 5 bases and V 3 bases, and 10 bases lay outside the gene matches. Looked up from germline, CDR1 is WNHNN and CDR2 is SYGVQD (reference sequence). The CDR3 extends over 16 amino acids. The chain employs TRBV10-1 and TRBJ2-5; 9 nucleotides line up with TRBD2. The sequence was collected from an adult with an advanced solid tumor such as melanoma, head and neck, liver or kidney cancer. The source material was CD4+ or CD8+ T cells sorted from blood, sampled in a trial of the OX40 agonist ivuxolimab. CDR3 sequence: CASSDFRGRARETQYF. CDR3 DNA: TGCGCCAGCAGTGATTTTCGCGGGAGGGCCAGGGAGACCCAGTACTTC.